This record looks at one TCR beta chain sequence and its context. Its antigen remains unknown. TCRdb reanalysed the reads using MiXCR and keeps one entry per CDR3 protein. The sample carries over 250,000 distinct CDR3 sequences, less than 25% recorded once. The record originates from a study of T cell repertoires in cytomegalovirus infection. On the study more broadly: CMV epitopes used comprised recently identified HLA-C-restricted ones and well-studied HLA-B-restricted ones.

The CDR3 runs 13 residues. CDR1 is SQVTM, CDR2 ANQGSEA, per germline. With 7 bases removed from V and 9 bases from J, the gap between germline ends came to 21 bases. The material sequenced was cultured PBMCs, taken from culture after CMV antigen stimulation. The chain is built from TRBV29-1 and TRBJ2-5, with D possibly being TRBD1 or TRBD2 (6 bases each). The receptor was isolated from a human donor in good health (CMV status not recorded). Some clones in this sample may be carry-over from other donors' samples. The CDR3 loop reads CSGLEGGMGSQYF. CDR3 nucleotide sequence: TGCAGCGGCCTAGAGGGGGGCATGGGGTCCCAGTACTTC.